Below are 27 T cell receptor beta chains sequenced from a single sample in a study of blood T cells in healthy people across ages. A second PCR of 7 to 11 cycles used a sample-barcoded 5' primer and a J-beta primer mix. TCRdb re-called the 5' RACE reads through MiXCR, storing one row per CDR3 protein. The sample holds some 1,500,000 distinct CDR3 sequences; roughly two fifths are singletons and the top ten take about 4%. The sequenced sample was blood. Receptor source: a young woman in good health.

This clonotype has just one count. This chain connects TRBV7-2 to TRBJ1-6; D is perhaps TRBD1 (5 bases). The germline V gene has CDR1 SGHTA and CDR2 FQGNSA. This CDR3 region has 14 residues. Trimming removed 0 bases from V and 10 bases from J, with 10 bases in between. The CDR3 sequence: CASSLATVGSPLHF. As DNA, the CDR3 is TGTGCCAGCAGCTTAGCGACAGTTGGCTCACCCCTCCACTTT.

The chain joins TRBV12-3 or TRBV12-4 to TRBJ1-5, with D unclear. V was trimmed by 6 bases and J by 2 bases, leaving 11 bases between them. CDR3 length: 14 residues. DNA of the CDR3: TGTGCCAGCAGCTCAAGATTTGGCAATCAGCCCCAGCATTTT. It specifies CASSSRFGNQPQHF.

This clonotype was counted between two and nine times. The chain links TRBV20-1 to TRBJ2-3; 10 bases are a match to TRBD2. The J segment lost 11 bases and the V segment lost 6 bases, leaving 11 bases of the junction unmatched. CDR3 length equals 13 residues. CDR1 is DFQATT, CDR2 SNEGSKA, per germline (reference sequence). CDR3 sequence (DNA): TGCAGTGCGACCGGACTAGCGGAAGTGTTGCAGTATTTT. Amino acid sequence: CSATGLAEVLQYF.

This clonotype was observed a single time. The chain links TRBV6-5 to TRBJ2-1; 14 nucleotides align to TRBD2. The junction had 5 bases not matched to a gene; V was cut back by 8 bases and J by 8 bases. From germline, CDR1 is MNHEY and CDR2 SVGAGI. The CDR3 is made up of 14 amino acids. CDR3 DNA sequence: TGTGCCAGCCAGAGACTAGCGGGAGGGCATGAGCAGTTCTTC. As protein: CASQRLAGGHEQFF.

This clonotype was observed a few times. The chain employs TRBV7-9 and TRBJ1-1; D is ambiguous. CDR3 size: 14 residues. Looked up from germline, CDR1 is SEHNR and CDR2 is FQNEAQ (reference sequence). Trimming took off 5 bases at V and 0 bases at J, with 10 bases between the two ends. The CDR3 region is CASSKRTVNTEAFF. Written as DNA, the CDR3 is TGTGCCAGCAGCAAAAGGACGGTGAACACTGAAGCTTTCTTT.

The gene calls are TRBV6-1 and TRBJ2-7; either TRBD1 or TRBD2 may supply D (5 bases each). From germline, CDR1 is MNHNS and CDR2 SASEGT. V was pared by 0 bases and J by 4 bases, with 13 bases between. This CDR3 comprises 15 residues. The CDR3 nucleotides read TGTGCCAGCAGTGAAGCCGGGACCCCCAGTTACGAGCAGTACTTC. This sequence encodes CASSEAGTPSYEQYF.

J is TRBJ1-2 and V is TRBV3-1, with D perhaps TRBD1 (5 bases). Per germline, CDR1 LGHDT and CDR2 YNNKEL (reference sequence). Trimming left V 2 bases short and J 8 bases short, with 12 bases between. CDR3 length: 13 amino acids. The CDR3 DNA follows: TGTGCCAGCAGCCAAAGGATGTGGGGGGGCTACACCTTC. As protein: CASSQRMWGGYTF.

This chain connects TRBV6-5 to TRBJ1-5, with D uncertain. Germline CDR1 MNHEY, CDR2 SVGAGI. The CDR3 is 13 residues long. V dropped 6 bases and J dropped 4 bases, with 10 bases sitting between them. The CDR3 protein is CASRTGDNQPQHF. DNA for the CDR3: TGTGCCAGCAGAACCGGGGATAATCAGCCCCAGCATTTT.

The CDR3, as DNA: TGTGCCACCAGACGGGACGGATCCTACGAGCAGTACTTC. Translating gives CATRRDGSYEQYF. The V and J genes are TRBV24-1 and TRBJ2-7; D is perhaps TRBD1 or TRBD2 (5 bases each). V was pared by 7 bases and J by 1 base, with 10 bases between. The CDR3 totals 13 residues. From germline, CDR1 is KGHDR and CDR2 SFDVKD.

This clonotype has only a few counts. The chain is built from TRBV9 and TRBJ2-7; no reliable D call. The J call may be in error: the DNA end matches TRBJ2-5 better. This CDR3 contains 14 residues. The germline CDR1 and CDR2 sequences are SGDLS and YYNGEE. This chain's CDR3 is CASSVDGVVETQYF. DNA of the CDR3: TGTGCCAGCAGCGTAGATGGGGTGGTAGAGACCCAGTACTTC.

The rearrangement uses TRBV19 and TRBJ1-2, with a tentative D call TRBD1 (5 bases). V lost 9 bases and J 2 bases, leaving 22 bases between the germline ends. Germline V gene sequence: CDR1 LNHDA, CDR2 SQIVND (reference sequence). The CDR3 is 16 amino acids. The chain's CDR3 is CASRPAVGEGNYGYTF. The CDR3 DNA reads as TGTGCCAGCCGCCCGGCTGTCGGGGAGGGGAACTATGGCTACACCTTC.

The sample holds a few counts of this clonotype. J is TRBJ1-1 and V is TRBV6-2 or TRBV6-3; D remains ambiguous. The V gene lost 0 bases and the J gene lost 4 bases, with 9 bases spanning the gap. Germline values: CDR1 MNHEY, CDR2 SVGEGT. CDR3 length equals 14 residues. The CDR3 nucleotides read TGTGCCAGCAGTTACTCCTATGTGGCCACTGAAGCTTTCTTT. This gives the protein CASSYSYVATEAFF.

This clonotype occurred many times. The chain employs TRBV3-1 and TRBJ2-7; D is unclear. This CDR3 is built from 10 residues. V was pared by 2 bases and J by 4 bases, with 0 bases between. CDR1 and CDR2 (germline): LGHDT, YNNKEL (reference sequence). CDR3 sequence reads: CASSQYEQYF. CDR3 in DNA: TGTGCCAGCAGCCAATACGAGCAGTACTTC.

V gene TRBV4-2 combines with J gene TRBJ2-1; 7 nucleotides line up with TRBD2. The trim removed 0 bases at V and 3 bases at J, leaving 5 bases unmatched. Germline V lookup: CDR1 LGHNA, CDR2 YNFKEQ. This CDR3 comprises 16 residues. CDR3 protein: CASSQDQGLVYNEQFF. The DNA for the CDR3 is TGTGCCAGCAGCCAAGACCAAGGACTAGTCTACAATGAGCAGTTCTTC.

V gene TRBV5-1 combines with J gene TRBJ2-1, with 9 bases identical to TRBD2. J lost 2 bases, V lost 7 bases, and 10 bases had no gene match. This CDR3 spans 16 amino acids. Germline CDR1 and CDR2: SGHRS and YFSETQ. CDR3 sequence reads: CASGSTGTSTYNEQFF. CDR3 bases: TGCGCCAGCGGAAGTACCGGGACTAGCACCTACAATGAGCAGTTCTTC.

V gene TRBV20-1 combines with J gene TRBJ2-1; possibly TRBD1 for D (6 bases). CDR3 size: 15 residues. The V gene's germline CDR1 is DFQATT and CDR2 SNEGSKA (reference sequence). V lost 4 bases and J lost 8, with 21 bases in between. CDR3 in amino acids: CSAKPTDRFFHEQFF. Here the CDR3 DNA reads TGCAGTGCTAAACCAACAGACAGGTTTTTCCATGAGCAGTTCTTC.

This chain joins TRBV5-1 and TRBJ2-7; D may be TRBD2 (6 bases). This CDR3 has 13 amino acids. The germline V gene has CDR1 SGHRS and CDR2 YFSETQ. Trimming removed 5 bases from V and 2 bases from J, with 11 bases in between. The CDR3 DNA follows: TGCGCCAGCAGTCACGGGAGTACCTACGAGCAGTACTTC. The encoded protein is CASSHGSTYEQYF.

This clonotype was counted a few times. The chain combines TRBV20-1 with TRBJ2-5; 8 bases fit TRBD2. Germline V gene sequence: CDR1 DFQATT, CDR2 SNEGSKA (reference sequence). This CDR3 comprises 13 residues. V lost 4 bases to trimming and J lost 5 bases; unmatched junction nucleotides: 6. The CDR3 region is CSAKRSSGETQYF. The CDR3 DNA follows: TGCAGTGCTAAGAGGTCTAGCGGGGAGACCCAGTACTTC.

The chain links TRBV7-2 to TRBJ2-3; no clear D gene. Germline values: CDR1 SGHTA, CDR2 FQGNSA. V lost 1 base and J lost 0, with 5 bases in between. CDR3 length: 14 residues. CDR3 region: CASSLVHSTDTQYF. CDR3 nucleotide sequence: TGTGCCAGCAGCTTAGTTCACAGCACAGATACGCAGTATTTT.

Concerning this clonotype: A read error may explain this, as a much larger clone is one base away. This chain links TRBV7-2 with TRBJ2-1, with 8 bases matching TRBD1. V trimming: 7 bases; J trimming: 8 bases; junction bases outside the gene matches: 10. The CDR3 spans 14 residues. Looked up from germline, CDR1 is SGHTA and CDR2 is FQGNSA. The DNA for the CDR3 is TGTGCCAGCAACCGTGACAGGGGTCCCTATGAGCAGTTCTTC. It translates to CASNRDRGPYEQFF. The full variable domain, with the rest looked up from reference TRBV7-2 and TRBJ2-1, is GAGVSQSPSNKVTEKGKDVELRCDPISGHTALYWYRQSLGQGLEFLIYFQGNSAPDKSGLPSDRFSAERTGGSVSTLTIQRTQQEDSAVYLCASNRDRGPYEQFFGPGTRLTVL.

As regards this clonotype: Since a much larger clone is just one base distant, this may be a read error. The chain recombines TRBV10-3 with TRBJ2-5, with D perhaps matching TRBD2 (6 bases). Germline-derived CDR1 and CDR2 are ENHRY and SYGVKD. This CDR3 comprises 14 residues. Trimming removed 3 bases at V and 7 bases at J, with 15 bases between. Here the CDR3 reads CAISDLVGGRTQYF. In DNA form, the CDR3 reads TGTGCCATCAGTGATTTAGTGGGAGGCAGGACCCAGTACTTC.

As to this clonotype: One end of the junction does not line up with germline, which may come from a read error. The CDR3 protein is CAGSLNTEAFF. The CDR3 coding sequence is TGTGCCGGGAGTCTGAACACTGAAGCTTTCTTT. The rearrangement links TRBV30 to TRBJ1-1; D remains ambiguous. This CDR3 is built from 11 residues. Germline-derived CDR1 and CDR2 are GTSNPN and SVGIG (reference sequence).

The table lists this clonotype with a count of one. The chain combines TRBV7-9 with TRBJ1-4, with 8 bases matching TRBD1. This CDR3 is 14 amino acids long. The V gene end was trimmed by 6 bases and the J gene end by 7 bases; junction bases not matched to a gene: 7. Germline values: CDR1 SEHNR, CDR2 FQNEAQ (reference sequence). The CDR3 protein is CASSQGALSEKLFF. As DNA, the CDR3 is TGTGCCAGCAGTCAGGGGGCGCTGAGTGAAAAACTGTTTTTT.

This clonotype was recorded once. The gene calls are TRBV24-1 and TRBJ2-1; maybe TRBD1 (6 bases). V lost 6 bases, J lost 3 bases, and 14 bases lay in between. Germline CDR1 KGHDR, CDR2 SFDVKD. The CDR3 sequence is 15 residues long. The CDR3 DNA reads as TGTGCCACCAGTACACCGGGACATAACTACAATGAGCAGTTCTTC. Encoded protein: CATSTPGHNYNEQFF.

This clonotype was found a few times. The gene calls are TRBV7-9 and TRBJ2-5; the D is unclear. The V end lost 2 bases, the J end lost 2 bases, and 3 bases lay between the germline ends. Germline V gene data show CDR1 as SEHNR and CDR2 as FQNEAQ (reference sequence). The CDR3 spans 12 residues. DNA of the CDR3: TGTGCCAGCAGCTTAATGCAAGAGACCCAGTACTTC. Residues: CASSLMQETQYF.

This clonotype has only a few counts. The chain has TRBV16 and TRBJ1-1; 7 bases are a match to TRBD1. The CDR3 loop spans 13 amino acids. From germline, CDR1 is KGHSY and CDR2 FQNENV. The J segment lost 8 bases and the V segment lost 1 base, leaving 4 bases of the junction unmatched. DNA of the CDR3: TGTGCCAGCAGCCAATTTGCGACAGGGGAAGCTTTCTTT. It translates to CASSQFATGEAFF.

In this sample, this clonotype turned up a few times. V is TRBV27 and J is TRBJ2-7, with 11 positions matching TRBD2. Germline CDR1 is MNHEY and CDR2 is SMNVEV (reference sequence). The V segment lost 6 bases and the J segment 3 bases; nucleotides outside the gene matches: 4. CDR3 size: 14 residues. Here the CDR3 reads CASSTGTSGYEQYF. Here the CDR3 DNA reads TGTGCCAGCAGCACTGGGACTAGCGGCTACGAGCAGTACTTC.